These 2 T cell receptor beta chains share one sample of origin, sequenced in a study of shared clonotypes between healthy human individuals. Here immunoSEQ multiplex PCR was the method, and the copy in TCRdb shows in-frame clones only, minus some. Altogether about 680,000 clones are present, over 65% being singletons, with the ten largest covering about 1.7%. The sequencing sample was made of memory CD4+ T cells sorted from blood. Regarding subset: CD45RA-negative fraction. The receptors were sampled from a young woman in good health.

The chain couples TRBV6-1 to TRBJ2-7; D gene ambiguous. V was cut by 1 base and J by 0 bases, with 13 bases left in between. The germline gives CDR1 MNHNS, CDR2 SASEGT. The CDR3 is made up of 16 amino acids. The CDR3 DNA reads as TGTGCCAGCAGTGAAGTTTGGGATCCAGTCTCCTACGAGCAGTACTTC. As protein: CASSEVWDPVSYEQYF.

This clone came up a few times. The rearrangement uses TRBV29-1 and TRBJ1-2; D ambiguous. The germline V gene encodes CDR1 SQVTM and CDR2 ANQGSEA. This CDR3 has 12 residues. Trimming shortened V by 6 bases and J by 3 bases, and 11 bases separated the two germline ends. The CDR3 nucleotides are TGCAGCGTCAATGACGCTCACTATGGCTACACCTTC. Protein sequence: CSVNDAHYGYTF.